The present T cell receptor beta chain was sequenced within a study of T cells in Graves' hyperthyroidism and ophthalmopathy. About the research overall: It was at initial diagnosis, before any treatment, that peripheral blood was collected.

In germline, CDR1 is SQVTM, CDR2 ANQGSEA. Trimming cost V 4 bases and J 2 bases, with 9 bases left between them. The CDR3 totals 12 residues. The table lists this clonotype with many counts. What was amplified from RNA transcripts were TCR beta CDR3 regions. TCR CDR3 regions were first amplified by RT-PCR with HTBI primers. From the multiplex PCR reads, TCRdb called clonotypes with MiXCR, one entry per CDR3 protein. The sample gives 300,000 to 400,000 distinct CDR3 sequences, approximately 22% of which show up once; under 55% is in the top ten. Across 18 months, stable Graves' hyperthyroidism was marked by no progression to ophthalmopathy. The PBMCs were taken from about 9.7 ml of fresh peripheral blood.

This clonotype was obtained from a woman aged 50 to 60 with Graves' hyperthyroidism. The sequenced sample consisted of blood. The chain links TRBV29-1 to TRBJ2-7; tentative D call: TRBD2 (5 bases). CDR3 DNA: TGCAGCGTTGGGAGGCAACCCTACGAGCAGTACTTC. As protein: CSVGRQPYEQYF.